These T cell receptor beta chains were read from a single sample in a study of cytomegalovirus exposure and HLA in healthy donors. The protocol was immunoSEQ multiplex PCR, while the TCRdb copy is restricted to in-frame clones and leaves out a portion. The sample has roughly 100,000 clones; just under 95% are singletons. The sequenced sample was PBMCs. All receptors come from a young woman in good health and CMV-seronegative. Both conserved end residues are trimmed from each CDR3.

>TRBJ1-1|TRBV6-5
ASSYREGTEAF
>TRBJ1-3|TRBV30
AWLGLNSGNTIY
>TRBJ1-3|TRBV9
ASSVGRGINTIY
>TRBJ2-6|TRBV6-4
ASSDTSEASGGGSGANVLT
>TRBJ2-3|TRBV4-3
ASSAERGGPDTQY
>TRBJ1-5|TRBV19
ASTPGLNSNQPQH
>TRBJ2-5|TRBV6-6
ASSSGGMETQY
>TRBJ1-3|TRBV29-1
SVLVDSSGNTIY
>TRBJ1-2|TRBV10-2
ASSETGRNNYGYT
>TRBJ2-2|TRBV27
ASSLSGRNTGELF
>TRBJ2-3|TRBV5-4
ASSLVEPGDTQY
>TRBJ1-1|TRBV7-9
ASSNREKNTEAF
>TRBJ1-5|TRBV27
ASSRGWGNQPQH
>TRBJ1-2|TRBV27
ASSFLQGEINYGYT
>TRBJ1-2|TRBV6-6
ASSRESNYGYT
>TRBJ2-7|TRBV11-2
ASSSPLAQSSYEQY
>TRBJ1-1|TRBV6-5
ASRPRRTGRAF
>TRBJ2-7|TRBV4-1
ASSQLGLAGGYEQY
>TRBJ2-7|TRBV4-1
ASSQVRTIQDEQY
>TRBJ2-5|TRBV25-1
ASRRGNPQETQY
>TRBJ2-1|TRBV18
ASSPDSISYNEQF
>TRBJ1-2|TRBV7-2
ASSSVQGVYGYT
>TRBJ2-7|TRBV28
ASSLAGASSYEQY
>TRBJ2-7|TRBV11-2
ASSLYDTAYEQY
>TRBJ2-7|TRBV6-5
ASSYSPAGGYEQY
>TRBJ2-1|TRBV10-3
AISESKLDNEQF
>TRBJ1-4|TRBV2
ASSTQRTNEKLF
>TRBJ2-3|TRBV9
ASSPRGSDTQY
>TRBJ2-2|TRBV9
ASSVVGRADTGELF
>TRBJ2-7|TRBV5-8
ASSLKSGGIRAYEQY
>TRBJ1-2|TRBV27
ASSFGTGYGYT
>TRBJ2-1|TRBV18
ASSPSVVLAGEDEQF
>TRBJ1-1|TRBV11-3
ASSPTWDRGGRTEAF
>TRBJ2-7|TRBV19
ASAISPGSYEQY
>TRBJ1-3|TRBV5-4
ASSPDRETGNTIY
>TRBJ1-2|TRBV6-1
ASSDIGQGFSHT
>TRBJ2-3|TRBV18
ASAWTNVADTQY
>TRBJ1-1|TRBV6-1
ASSEWVGGDTEAF
>TRBJ1-2|TRBV9
ASTLNRGDYGYT
>TRBJ2-7|TRBV5-4
ASSPPGQAYYEQY
>TRBJ1-1|TRBV19
ASTKTGVNTEAF
>TRBJ1-6|TRBV15
ATRGTETNSYNSPLH
>TRBJ1-3|TRBV18
ASSSVTGSGNTIY
>TRBJ2-3|TRBV6-5
ASGLQSTDTQY
>TRBJ2-7|TRBV10-3
AIRTTGYVIDEQY
>TRBJ2-4|TRBV18
ASSLGQGRTKNIQY
>TRBJ2-7|TRBV4-1
ASSRRLEVIYEQY
>TRBJ1-1|TRBV2
ASYTRAEAF
>TRBJ2-7|TRBV18
ASSPRTTGHLFYEQY
>TRBJ2-1|TRBV6-6
ASSYGLGSYNEQF
>TRBJ2-2|TRBV5-6
ASSLIVGELF
>TRBJ1-4|TRBV19
ASSSGATNEKLF
>TRBJ2-3|TRBV7-2
ASSATREFRDTQY
>TRBJ2-2|TRBV9
ASSVGPGGELF
>TRBJ2-3|TRBV6-4
ASSVLAGGGSDTQY